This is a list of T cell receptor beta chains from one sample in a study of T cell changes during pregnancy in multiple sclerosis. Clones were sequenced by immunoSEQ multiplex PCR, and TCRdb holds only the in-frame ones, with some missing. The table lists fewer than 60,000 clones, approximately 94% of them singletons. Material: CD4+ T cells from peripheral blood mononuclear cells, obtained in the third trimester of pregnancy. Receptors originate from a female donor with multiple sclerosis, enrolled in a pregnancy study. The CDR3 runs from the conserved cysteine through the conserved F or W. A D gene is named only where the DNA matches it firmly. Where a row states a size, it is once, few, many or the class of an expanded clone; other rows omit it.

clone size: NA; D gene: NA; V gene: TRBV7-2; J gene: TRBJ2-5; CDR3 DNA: TGTGCCAGCAGCTCTCGGCGGGGGCTTCGAGAGACCCAGTACTTC; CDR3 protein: CASSSRRGLRETQYF
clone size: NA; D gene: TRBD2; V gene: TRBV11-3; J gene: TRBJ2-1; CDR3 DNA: TGTGCCAGCAGCTTTGGGACTAGCGGGGAAGAGCAGTTCTTC; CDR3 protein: CASSFGTSGEEQFF
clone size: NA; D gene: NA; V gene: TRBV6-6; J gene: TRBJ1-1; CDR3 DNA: TGTGCCAGCAGTTATTCAGGCGAGTGGGAAGCTTTCTTT; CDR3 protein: CASSYSGEWEAFF
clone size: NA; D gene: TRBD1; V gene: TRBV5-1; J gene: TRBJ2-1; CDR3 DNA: TGCGCCAGCAGCCGAACCCATGCCGGACAGGGGGACGCGTCTGGGCAGTTCTTC; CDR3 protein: CASSRTHAGQGDASGQFF
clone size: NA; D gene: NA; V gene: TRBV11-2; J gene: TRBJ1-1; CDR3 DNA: TGTGCCAGCAGCACAAGGGGTTGGGTGGGCACTGAAGCTTTCTTT; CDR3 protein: CASSTRGWVGTEAFF
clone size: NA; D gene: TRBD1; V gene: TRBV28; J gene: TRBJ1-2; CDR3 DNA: TGTGCCAGCAGTTGGGGGACAGGAAACCTTTTCTATGGCTACACCTTC; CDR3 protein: CASSWGTGNLFYGYTF
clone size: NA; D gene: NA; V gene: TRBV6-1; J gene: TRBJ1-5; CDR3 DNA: TGTGCCAGCAGTGAAGCGGGACAAAGAAAGCCCCAGCATTTT; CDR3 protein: CASSEAGQRKPQHF
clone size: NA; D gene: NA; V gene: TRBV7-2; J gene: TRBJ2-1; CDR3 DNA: TGTGCCAGCAGCTTAGCGCTATACAATGAGCAGTTCTTC; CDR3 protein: CASSLALYNEQFF
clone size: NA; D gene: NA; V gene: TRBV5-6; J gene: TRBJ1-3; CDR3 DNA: TGTGCCAGCAGCTGGGACAACCAGGCCGGAAACACCATATATTTT; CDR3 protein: CASSWDNQAGNTIYF
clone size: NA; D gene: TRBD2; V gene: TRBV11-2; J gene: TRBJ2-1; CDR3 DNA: TGTGCCAGCAGCTCGTTGGGGACTAGCGGGGGTACCTACAATGAGCAGTTCTTC; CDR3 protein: CASSSLGTSGGTYNEQFF
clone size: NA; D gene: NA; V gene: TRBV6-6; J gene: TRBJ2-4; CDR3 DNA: TGTGCCAGCAGCCCTGGACAGCAAAACATTCAGTACTTC; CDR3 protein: CASSPGQQNIQYF
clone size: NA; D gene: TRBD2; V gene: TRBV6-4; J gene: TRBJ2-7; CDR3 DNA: TGTGCCAGCAGTGGGCAAAAGGGAGCGGGAGTCTGCGAGCAGTACTTC; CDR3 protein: CASSGQKGAGVCEQYF
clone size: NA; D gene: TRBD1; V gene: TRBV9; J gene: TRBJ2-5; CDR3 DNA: TGTGCCAGCAGCGTATTACAGGGGGCCCAAGAGACCCAGTACTTC; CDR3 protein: CASSVLQGAQETQYF
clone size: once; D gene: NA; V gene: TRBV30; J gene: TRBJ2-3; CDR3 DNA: TGTGCCGGGTCTCAGGGGCCAGGGCAGTATTTT; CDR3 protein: CAGSQGPGQYF
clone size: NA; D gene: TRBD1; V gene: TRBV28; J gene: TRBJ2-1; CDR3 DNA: TGTGCCAGCAGTTTCAACAGGGGTAGGTCCTACAATGAGCAGTTCTTC; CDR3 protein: CASSFNRGRSYNEQFF
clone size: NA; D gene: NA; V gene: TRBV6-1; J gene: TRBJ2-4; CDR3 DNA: TGTGCCAGCAGTGAAGAAGGGGGACGTGGCAAAAACATTCAGTACTTC; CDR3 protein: CASSEEGGRGKNIQYF